These 7 T cell receptor beta chains were sequenced from one sample in a study of shared clonotypes between healthy human individuals (dated by TCRdb to about 2020). The library relied on the immunoSEQ multiplex PCR assay. The clones in this table, taken by TCRdb from immuneACCESS, are in-frame only. Not every clone is retained; where verified, under half of the shortfall comes from an unresolved V gene, and the cause of the rest is unknown. Here the sample has 2 million to 2.5 million clones; about 94% occur a single time. The ten most abundant clones make up around 0.13% of the sample. The specimen was naive CD4+ T cells sorted from blood. In light of the paper, this sample's cell subset or site label describes: CD45RA+ positively selected. These receptors were collected from a man younger than 30 in good health.

The CDR3 spells CASSYTGTGAYEQYF. Here the CDR3 DNA reads TGTGCCAGCAGCTACACCGGGACAGGAGCATACGAGCAGTACTTC. The chain links TRBV7-2 to TRBJ2-7, with TRBD1 matching over 8 bases. Looked up from germline, CDR1 is SGHTA and CDR2 is FQGNSA. This CDR3 comprises 15 residues. The junction had 9 bases not matched to a gene; V was cut back by 4 bases and J by 4 bases.

CDR3 bases: TGCAGTGCTGGGAAAGGGGATACGCAGTATTTT. As protein: CSAGKGDTQYF. The genes are TRBV20-1 and TRBJ2-3, with unresolved D. CDR3 length: 11 amino acids. CDR1 is DFQATT, CDR2 SNEGSKA, per germline (reference sequence). Between the trimmed V and J ends, which lost 5 bases and 6 bases, there was a span of 9 bases.

The chain carries TRBV6-1 and TRBJ1-2; no reliable D call. With 5 bases removed from V and 5 bases from J, the gap between germline ends came to 12 bases. This CDR3 has 13 amino acids. Germline CDR1 reads MNHNS; CDR2 reads SASEGT. This chain's CDR3 is CASSSTDQYGYTF. In DNA, the CDR3 is TGTGCCAGCAGTTCAACGGATCAGTATGGCTACACCTTC.

CDR3 sequence: CASSRTAPNTEAFF. DNA of the CDR3: TGTGCCAGCAGCAGGACAGCTCCGAACACTGAAGCTTTCTTT. The chain uses TRBV28 and TRBJ1-1; maybe TRBD1 (6 bases). Trimming cost V 6 bases and J 1 base, with 12 bases left between them. Germline CDR1 MDHEN, CDR2 SYDVKM. The CDR3 is made up of 14 amino acids.

The V gene is TRBV7-2, the J gene TRBJ2-7; 14 bases align to TRBD2. CDR1 SGHTA and CDR2 FQGNSA come from the germline V gene. This CDR3 has 16 residues. With 1 base clipped from V and 8 bases from J, the junction kept 7 bases outside the gene matches. The CDR3 DNA reads as TGTGCCAGCAGCTTAGACGGGACTAGCGGGAGTATCCAGCAGTACTTC. Translation gives CASSLDGTSGSIQQYF.

V usage is TRBV4-1 and J usage is TRBJ2-1; 11 bases fit TRBD2. The length of the CDR3 is 16 residues. J lost 8 bases, V lost 1 base, and 7 bases had no gene match. Germline V gene lookup returns CDR1 MGHRA and CDR2 YSYEKL. CDR3 sequence reads: CASSQVASGRNDEQFF. The DNA of the CDR3 is TGCGCCAGCAGCCAAGTAGCTAGCGGGAGGAACGATGAGCAGTTCTTC.

This clone was recorded only once. The chain recombines TRBV30 with TRBJ1-1, with D maybe TRBD1 (6 bases). Germline V gene lookup returns CDR1 GTSNPN and CDR2 SVGIG (reference sequence). CDR3 length equals 14 residues. V was shortened by 0 bases and J by 3 bases, with 11 bases between the two germline ends. DNA of the CDR3: TGTGCCTGGAGTGTATCGGGGGCGGACACTGAAGCTTTCTTT. Encoded protein: CAWSVSGADTEAFF. Drawing the rest from reference TRBV30 and TRBJ1-1, the complete variable domain is SQTIHQWPATLVQPVGSPLSLECTVEGTSNPNLYWYRQAAGRGLQLLFYSVGIGQISSEVPQNLSASRPQDRQFILSSKKLLLSDSGFYLCAWSVSGADTEAFFGQGTRLTVV.